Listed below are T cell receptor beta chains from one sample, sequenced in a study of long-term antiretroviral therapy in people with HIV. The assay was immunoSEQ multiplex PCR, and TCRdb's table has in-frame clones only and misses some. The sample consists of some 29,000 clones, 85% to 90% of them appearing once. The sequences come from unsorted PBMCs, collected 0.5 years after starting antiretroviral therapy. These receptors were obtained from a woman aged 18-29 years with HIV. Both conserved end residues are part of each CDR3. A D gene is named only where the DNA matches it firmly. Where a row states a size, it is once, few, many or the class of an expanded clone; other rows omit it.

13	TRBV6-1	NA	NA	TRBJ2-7	CASGAGSSYEQYF	TGTGCCAGCGGTGCGGGAAGCTCCTACGAGCAGTACTTC
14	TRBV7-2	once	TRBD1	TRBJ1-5	CASSFGQGGQPQHF	TGTGCCAGCAGCTTTGGACAGGGTGGTCAGCCCCAGCATTTT
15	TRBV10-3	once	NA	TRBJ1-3	CAISELGNSGNTIYF	TGTGCCATCAGTGAGCTGGGTAACTCTGGAAACACCATATATTTT
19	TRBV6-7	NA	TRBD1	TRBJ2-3	CASSPGQGFPGSSTDTQYF	TGTGCCAGCAGTCCGGGACAGGGATTCCCCGGCTCAAGCACAGATACGCAGTATTTT
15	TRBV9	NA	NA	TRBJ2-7	CASSAEGGFAYEQYF	TGTGCCAGCAGCGCAGAGGGGGGGTTCGCCTACGAGCAGTACTTC
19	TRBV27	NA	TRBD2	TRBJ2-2	CASSLWGLAGVGDTGELFF	TGTGCCAGCAGTCTTTGGGGACTAGCGGGAGTAGGGGACACCGGGGAGCTGTTTTTT
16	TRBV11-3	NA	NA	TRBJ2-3	CASSSPSSGDTDTQYF	TGTGCCAGCAGCTCCCCGAGTAGCGGAGACACAGATACGCAGTATTTT
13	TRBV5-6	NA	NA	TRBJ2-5	CASSLVGSETQYF	TGTGCCAGCAGCTTGGTAGGGTCAGAGACCCAGTACTTC
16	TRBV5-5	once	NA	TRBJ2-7	CASSLASGAHRYEQYF	TGTGCCAGCAGCTTGGCATCAGGGGCGCATCGATACGAGCAGTACTTC
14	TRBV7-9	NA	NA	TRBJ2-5	CASSQQGWRETQYF	TGTGCCAGCAGCCAACAGGGATGGAGAGAGACCCAGTACTTC
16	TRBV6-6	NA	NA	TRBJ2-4	CASKQDSFGAKNIQYF	TGTGCCAGCAAACAGGACAGCTTCGGCGCCAAAAACATTCAGTACTTC
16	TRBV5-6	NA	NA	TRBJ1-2	CASSLGRTILDYGYTF	TGTGCCAGCAGCTTAGGACGGACCATACTAGACTATGGCTACACCTTC
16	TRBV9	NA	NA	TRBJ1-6	CASSAHLIRADSPLHF	TGTGCCAGCAGCGCCCATCTTATACGGGCGGATTCACCCCTCCACTTT
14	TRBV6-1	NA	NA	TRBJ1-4	CASIGDATNEKLFF	TGTGCCAGCATAGGGGACGCAACTAATGAAAAACTGTTTTTT
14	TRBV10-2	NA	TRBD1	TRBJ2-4	CASGSGQAQNIQYF	TGCGCCAGCGGAAGTGGACAGGCTCAAAACATTCAGTACTTC
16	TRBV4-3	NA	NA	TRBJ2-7	CASSQDVRGSSYEQYF	TGCGCCAGCAGCCAAGATGTCAGGGGTTCGTCCTACGAGCAGTACTTC
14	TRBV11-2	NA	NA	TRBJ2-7	CASSSSGGGREQYF	TGTGCCAGCAGCTCCAGTGGGGGAGGACGCGAGCAGTACTTC
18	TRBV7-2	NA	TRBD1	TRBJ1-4	CASSSPPGQGAYNEKLFF	TGTGCCAGCAGCTCTCCCCCCGGGCAGGGGGCGTATAATGAAAAACTGTTTTTT
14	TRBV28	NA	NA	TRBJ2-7	CASSLLGGAYEQYF	TGTGCCAGCAGTTTATTAGGCGGCGCCTACGAGCAGTACTTC
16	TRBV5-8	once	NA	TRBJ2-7	CASSLKSSGWFGEQYF	TGTGCCAGCAGCTTAAAGTCGTCAGGGTGGTTCGGTGAGCAGTACTTC
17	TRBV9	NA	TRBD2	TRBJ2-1	CASSVFSGREQDNEQFF	TGTGCCAGCAGCGTATTTAGCGGGAGGGAACAGGACAATGAGCAGTTCTTC
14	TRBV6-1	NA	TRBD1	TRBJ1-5	CASSEGQFNQPQHF	TGTGCCAGCAGTGAGGGACAGTTTAATCAGCCCCAGCATTTT
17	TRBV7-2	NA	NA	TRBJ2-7	CASSNALLVERGYEQYF	TGTGCCAGCAGCAACGCCCTCTTGGTGGAAAGGGGGTACGAGCAGTACTTC
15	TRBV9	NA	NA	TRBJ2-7	CASSLGTQSSYEQYF	TGTGCCAGCAGCCTCGGGACCCAGAGCTCCTACGAGCAGTACTTC
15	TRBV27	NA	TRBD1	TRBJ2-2	CASSSPGGRTGELFF	TGTGCCAGCAGTTCACCAGGGGGTAGAACCGGGGAGCTGTTTTTT
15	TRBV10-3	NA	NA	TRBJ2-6	CAISVSRGGANVLTF	TGTGCCATCAGTGTATCTAGGGGTGGGGCCAACGTCCTGACTTTC
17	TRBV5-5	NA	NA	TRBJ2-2	CASSSGPHVPNTGELFF	TGTGCCAGCAGCTCCGGACCGCACGTTCCGAACACCGGGGAGCTGTTTTTT
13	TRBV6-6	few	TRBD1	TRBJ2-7	CASSGQGFNEQYF	TGTGCCAGCAGTGGACAGGGTTTCAACGAGCAGTACTTC
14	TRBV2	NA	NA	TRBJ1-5	CASSYGQRPQPQHF	TGTGCCAGCAGCTACGGACAGAGGCCTCAGCCCCAGCATTTT
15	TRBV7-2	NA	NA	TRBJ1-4	CASSLRGALGEKLFF	TGTGCCAGCAGCTTAAGGGGGGCGTTAGGCGAAAAACTGTTTTTT
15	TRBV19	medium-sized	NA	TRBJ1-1	CASSKTSVLNTEAFF	TGTGCCAGTAGTAAAACGAGCGTCTTAAACACTGAAGCTTTCTTT
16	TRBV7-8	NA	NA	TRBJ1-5	CASSLDVGVGNQPQHF	TGTGCCAGCAGCTTAGATGTGGGGGTTGGCAATCAGCCCCAGCATTTT
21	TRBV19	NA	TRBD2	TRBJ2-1	CASSTLTGGTSDWSFRNEQFF	TGTGCCAGTAGTACCTTAACAGGGGGGACTAGCGACTGGAGTTTCCGCAATGAGCAGTTCTTC
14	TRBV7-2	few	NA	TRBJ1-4	CASSLRITNEKLFF	TGTGCCAGCAGCTTACGTATAACTAATGAAAAACTGTTTTTT
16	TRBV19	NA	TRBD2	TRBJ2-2	CASSWGGLAGAGELFF	TGTGCCAGTAGTTGGGGTGGGCTAGCGGGAGCCGGGGAGCTGTTTTTT
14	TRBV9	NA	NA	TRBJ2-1	CASSVGAGGDEQFF	TGTGCCAGCAGCGTAGGGGCAGGGGGGGATGAGCAGTTCTTC
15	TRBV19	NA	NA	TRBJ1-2	CASSIPGALNYGYTF	TGTGCCAGTAGTATTCCCGGGGCTTTAAACTATGGCTACACCTTC
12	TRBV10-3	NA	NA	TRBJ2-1	CAIRELDNEQFF	TGTGCCATCAGAGAACTGGACAATGAGCAGTTCTTC
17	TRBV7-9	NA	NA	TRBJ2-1	CASSLVVGLFRGDEQFF	TGTGCCAGCAGCTTAGTTGTCGGTCTTTTTAGAGGAGATGAGCAGTTCTTC
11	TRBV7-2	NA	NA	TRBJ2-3	CATGITDTQYF	TGTGCCACGGGGATCACAGATACGCAGTATTTT
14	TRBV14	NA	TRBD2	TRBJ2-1	CASSLLPGGDEQFF	TGTGCCAGCAGCCTACTCCCGGGGGGAGATGAGCAGTTCTTC
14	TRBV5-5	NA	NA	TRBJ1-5	CASSSGLVNQPQHF	TGTGCCAGCAGTTCGGGTTTGGTCAATCAGCCCCAGCATTTT
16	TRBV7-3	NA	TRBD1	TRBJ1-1	CASSLTQGGMNTEAFF	TGTGCCAGCAGCTTAACGCAGGGGGGCATGAACACTGAAGCTTTCTTT
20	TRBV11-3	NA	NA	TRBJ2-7	CASSLVLLRREHQTPSEQYF	TGTGCCAGCAGCTTAGTACTCCTTCGAAGGGAACACCAAACACCCTCCGAGCAGTACTTC
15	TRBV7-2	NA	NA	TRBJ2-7	CASSWGGRLKGEQYF	TGTGCCAGCAGCTGGGGGGGGCGCCTAAAGGGCGAGCAGTACTTC
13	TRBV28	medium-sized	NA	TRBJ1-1	CASTYGLNTEAFF	TGTGCCAGCACCTACGGGCTGAACACTGAAGCTTTCTTT